A selection of T cell receptor beta chains follows, all from one sample in a study of technical replicates of blood from a handful of donors. Here immunoSEQ multiplex PCR was the method, and the copy in TCRdb shows in-frame clones only, minus some. Of roughly 6,900 clones in the sample, around 96% were seen once. The sequenced sample consisted of PBMCs. These receptor sequences come from a human donor in good health. Both conserved end residues are part of each CDR3. D genes are given only for firm matches. Only part of the rows carry a size: once, few, many, or a class if the clone is expanded.

j_call v_call clone_size d_call cdr3_aa cdr3_nt
TRBJ2-1 TRBV7-9 . . CASSPWASVYNEQFF TGTGCCAGCAGTCCCTGGGCTAGCGTTTACAATGAGCAGTTCTTC
TRBJ2-1 TRBV27 . . CASWGGSYNEQFF TGTGCCAGCTGGGGAGGCTCCTACAATGAGCAGTTCTTC
TRBJ1-3 TRBV2 . . CASSEADKAIGQDTIYF TGTGCCAGCAGTGAAGCTGATAAGGCTATTGGTCAGGACACCATATATTTT
TRBJ2-1 TRBV5-1 . . CASSPSENEQFF TGCGCCAGCAGCCCTAGCGAAAATGAGCAGTTCTTC
TRBJ2-1 TRBV15 . TRBD1 CATTGTGGHEQFF TGTGCCACCACCGGGACAGGGGGCCATGAGCAGTTCTTC
TRBJ2-7 TRBV14 . . CASSRSPTIQQYF TGTGCCAGCAGCCGATCACCAACTATACAGCAGTACTTC
TRBJ2-7 TRBV28 once TRBD2 CASSLLLAGGLYEQYF TGTGCCAGCAGTTTGTTACTAGCGGGAGGGCTGTACGAGCAGTACTTC
TRBJ2-7 TRBV5-6 . TRBD1 CASSFGTGRNEQYF TGTGCCAGCAGCTTTGGGACAGGGAGAAACGAGCAGTACTTC
TRBJ2-3 TRBV19 . TRBD1 CASTPGQGSTDTQYF TGTGCCAGTACCCCTGGACAGGGGAGCACAGATACGCAGTATTTT
TRBJ2-2 TRBV4-1 . . CASSQELWRSTGELFF TGCGCCAGCAGCCAAGAGCTCTGGAGGAGCACCGGGGAGCTGTTTTTT
TRBJ2-1 TRBV13 . . CASSLRRDYPGDEQFF TGTGCCAGCAGCTTACGCCGGGACTACCCAGGGGATGAGCAGTTCTTC